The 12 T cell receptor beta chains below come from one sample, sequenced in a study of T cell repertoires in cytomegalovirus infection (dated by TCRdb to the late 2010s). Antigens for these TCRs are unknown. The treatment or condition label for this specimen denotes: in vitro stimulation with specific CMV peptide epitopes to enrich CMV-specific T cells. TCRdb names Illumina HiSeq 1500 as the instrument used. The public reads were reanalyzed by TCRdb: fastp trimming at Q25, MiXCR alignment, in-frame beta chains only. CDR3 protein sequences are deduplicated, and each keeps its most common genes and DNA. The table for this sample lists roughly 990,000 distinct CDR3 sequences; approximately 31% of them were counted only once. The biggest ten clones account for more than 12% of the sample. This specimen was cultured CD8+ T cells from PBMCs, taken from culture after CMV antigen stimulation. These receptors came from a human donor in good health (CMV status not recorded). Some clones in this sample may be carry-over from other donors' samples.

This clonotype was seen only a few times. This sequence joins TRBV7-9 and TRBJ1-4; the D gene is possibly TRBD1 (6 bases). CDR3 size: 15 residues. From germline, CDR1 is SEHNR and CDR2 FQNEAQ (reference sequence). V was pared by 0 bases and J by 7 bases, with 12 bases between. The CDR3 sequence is CASSLAGGRSEKLFF. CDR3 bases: TGTGCCAGCAGCTTAGCGGGGGGGCGCAGTGAAAAACTGTTTTTT.

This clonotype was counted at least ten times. The CDR3, as DNA: TGTGCCAGCAGCAAAGAGGACAGACTTTACTACAATGAGCAGTTCTTC. Protein product: CASSKEDRLYYNEQFF. V is TRBV7-2 and J is TRBJ2-1, with D maybe TRBD1 (6 bases). This CDR3 region has 16 residues. Trimming took 5 bases from V and 3 from J, leaving 17 bases between them. CDR1 SGHTA and CDR2 FQGNSA come from the germline V gene.

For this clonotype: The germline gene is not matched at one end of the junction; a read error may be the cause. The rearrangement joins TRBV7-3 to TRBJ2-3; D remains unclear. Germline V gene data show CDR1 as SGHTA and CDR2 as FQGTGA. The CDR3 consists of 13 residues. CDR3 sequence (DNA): TGTACCAGCAGCCACGGAGGCACAGATACGCAGTATTTT. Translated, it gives CTSSHGGTDTQYF.

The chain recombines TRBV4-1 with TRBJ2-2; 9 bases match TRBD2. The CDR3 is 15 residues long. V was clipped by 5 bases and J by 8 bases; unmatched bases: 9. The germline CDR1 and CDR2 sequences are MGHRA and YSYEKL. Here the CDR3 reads CASSSRLAVVGELFF. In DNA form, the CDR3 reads TGCGCCAGCAGCTCCCGACTAGCGGTAGTGGGGGAGCTGTTTTTT.

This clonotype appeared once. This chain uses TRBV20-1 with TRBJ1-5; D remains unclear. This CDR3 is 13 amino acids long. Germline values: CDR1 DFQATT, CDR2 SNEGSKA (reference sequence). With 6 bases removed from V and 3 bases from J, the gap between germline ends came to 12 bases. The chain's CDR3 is CSARGRYNQPQHF. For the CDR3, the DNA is TGCAGTGCCCGTGGACGGTACAATCAGCCCCAGCATTTT.

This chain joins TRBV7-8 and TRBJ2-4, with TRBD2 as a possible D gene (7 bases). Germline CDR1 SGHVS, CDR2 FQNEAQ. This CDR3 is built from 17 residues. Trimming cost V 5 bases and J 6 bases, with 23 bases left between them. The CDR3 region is CASSQNGGRGGLNIQYF. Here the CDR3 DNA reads TGTGCCAGCAGCCAAAATGGGGGGCGCGGGGGTCTAAACATTCAGTACTTC.

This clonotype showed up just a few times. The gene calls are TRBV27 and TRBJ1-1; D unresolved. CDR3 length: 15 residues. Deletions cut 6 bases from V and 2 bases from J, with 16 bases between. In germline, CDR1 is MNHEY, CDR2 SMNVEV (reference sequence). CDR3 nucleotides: TGTGCCAGCAGCCTTACATGGGGAGGAAACACTGAAGCTTTCTTT. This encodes CASSLTWGGNTEAFF.

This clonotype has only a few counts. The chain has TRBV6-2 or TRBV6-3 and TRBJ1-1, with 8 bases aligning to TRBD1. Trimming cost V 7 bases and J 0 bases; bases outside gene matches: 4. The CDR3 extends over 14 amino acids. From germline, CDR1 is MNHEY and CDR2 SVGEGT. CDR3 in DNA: TGTGCCAGCAAGGACAGGGCATTGAACACTGAAGCTTTCTTT. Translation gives CASKDRALNTEAFF.

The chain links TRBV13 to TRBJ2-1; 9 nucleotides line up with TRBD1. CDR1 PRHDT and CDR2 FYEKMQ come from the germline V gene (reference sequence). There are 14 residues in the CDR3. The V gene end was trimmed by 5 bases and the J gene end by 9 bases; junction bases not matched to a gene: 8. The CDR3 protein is CASSLPGQGSEQFF. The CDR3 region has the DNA TGTGCCAGCAGCCTCCCGGGACAGGGCAGTGAGCAGTTCTTC.

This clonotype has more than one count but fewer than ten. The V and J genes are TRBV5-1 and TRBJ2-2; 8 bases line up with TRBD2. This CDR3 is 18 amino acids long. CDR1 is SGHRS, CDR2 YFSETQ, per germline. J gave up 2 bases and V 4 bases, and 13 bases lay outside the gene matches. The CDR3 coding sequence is TGCGCCAGCAGCCGAAACTGGCGGGGGGCCGACAACACCGGGGAGCTGTTTTTT. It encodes CASSRNWRGADNTGELFF.

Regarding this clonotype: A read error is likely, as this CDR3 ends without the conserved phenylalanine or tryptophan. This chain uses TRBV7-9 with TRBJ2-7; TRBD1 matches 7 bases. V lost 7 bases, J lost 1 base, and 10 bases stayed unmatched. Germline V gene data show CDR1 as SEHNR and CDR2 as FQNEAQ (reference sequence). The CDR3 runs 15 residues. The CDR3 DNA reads TGTGCCAGCATCCCTTGGACAGGAATTTCCTACGAGCAGTACTTG. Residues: CASIPWTGISYEQYL.

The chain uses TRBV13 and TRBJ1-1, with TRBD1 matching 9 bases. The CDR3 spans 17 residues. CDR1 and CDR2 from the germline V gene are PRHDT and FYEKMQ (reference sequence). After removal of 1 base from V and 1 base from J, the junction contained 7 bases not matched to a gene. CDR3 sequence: CASSLVGQGLPNTEAFF. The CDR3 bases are TGTGCCAGCAGCTTAGTGGGACAGGGACTCCCGAACACTGAAGCTTTCTTT.